Shown below are 27 T cell receptor beta chains from a single sample sequenced in a study of monozygotic twins with inflammatory bowel disease. For each CDR3 protein, TCRdb gives one entry from its re-call of the 5' RACE reads, without DNA. Its clone listing holds about 160,000 distinct CDR3 sequences. The sequenced sample consisted of blood. These receptors were obtained from a human donor with ulcerative colitis or Crohn's disease, or a healthy co-twin of an affected twin (not recorded which).

This sequence joins TRBV10-3 and TRBJ1-2. This CDR3 is built from 14 residues. The germline CDR1 and CDR2 sequences are ENHRY and SYGVKD. The CDR3: CAISESPVNYGYTF.

The V gene is TRBV7-2, the J gene TRBJ2-7; TCRdb reports TRBD2, a call that lacks DNA to check it against. Germline CDR1 and CDR2: SGHTA and FQGNSA. The CDR3 is 15 amino acids. The chain's CDR3 is CASSSGLAGYREQYF.

V is TRBV4-2 and J is TRBJ2-7. The CDR3 sequence is 16 residues long. The V gene's germline CDR1 is LGHNA and CDR2 YNFKEQ. The CDR3 loop reads CASSQDLVPSSYEQYF.

This chain connects TRBV19 to TRBJ1-1; TCRdb designates TRBD1, a call that cannot be tested without DNA. The germline gives CDR1 LNHDA, CDR2 SQIVND (reference sequence). The CDR3 runs to 15 residues. CDR3 loop: CASSIEDSRYTEAFF.

The V and J genes are TRBV20-1 and TRBJ1-5; without DNA, the TCRdb call of TRBD1 cannot be checked. The germline V gene encodes CDR1 DFQATT and CDR2 SNEGSKA (reference sequence). This CDR3 is 11 amino acids long. The CDR3 loop is CSARDPPEQHF.

This chain connects TRBV11-2 to TRBJ2-1. The CDR3 is 14 amino acids. CDR1 is SGHAT, CDR2 FQNNGV, per germline. CDR3 region: CASHSLVPYNEQFF.

V and J are TRBV5-1 and TRBJ2-1. Germline V gives CDR1 SGHRS, CDR2 YFSETQ. There are 14 residues in the CDR3. The CDR3 here is CASSFTQSYNEQFF.

The chain combines TRBV18 with TRBJ2-2. The CDR3 contains 14 residues. The germline V gene has CDR1 KGHSH and CDR2 LQKENI. CDR3 sequence: CASSPTQNTGELFF.

J is TRBJ2-1 and V is TRBV5-1; the TCRdb D gene call, TRBD1, has no DNA to confirm it. This CDR3 is 12 amino acids long. Germline lookup yields CDR1 SGHRS and CDR2 YFSETQ. This CDR3 reads CASSLVPFEQFF.

V gene TRBV20-1 combines with J gene TRBJ2-1; TCRdb's D gene call, TRBD2, goes unchecked for lack of DNA. The CDR3 has 15 amino acids. Germline CDR1 is DFQATT and CDR2 is SNEGSKA (reference sequence). The CDR3 reads CSAERRTSPGAEQFF.

The chain links TRBV9 to TRBJ2-1; TCRdb proposes TRBD2, but this gene call is untestable without DNA. This CDR3 has 15 residues. Germline CDR1 SGDLS, CDR2 YYNGEE. The CDR3 loop is CASSSSGTIYNEQFF.

The genes are TRBV5-1 and TRBJ2-1; the D gene TCRdb calls, TRBD2, cannot be checked with no DNA. The CDR3 extends over 14 amino acids. Germline V lookup: CDR1 SGHRS, CDR2 YFSETQ. This chain's CDR3 is CASSPQLANDEQFF.

V is TRBV20-1 and J is TRBJ2-3; TCRdb picks TRBD2, but there is no DNA to check that call. The length of the CDR3 is 15 residues. From germline, CDR1 is DFQATT and CDR2 SNEGSKA (reference sequence). This CDR3 reads CSARARSGRAGTQYF.

The chain combines TRBV6-1 with TRBJ1-1; TCRdb proposes TRBD1, but this gene call is untestable without DNA. This CDR3 has 15 residues. Germline-derived CDR1 and CDR2 are MNHNS and SASEGT. The CDR3 sequence: CASRGDSLMNTEAFF.

The chain is built from TRBV11-2 and TRBJ2-3; TCRdb reports TRBD2, a call that lacks DNA to check it against. Germline-derived CDR1 and CDR2 are SGHAT and FQNNGV. The CDR3 length is 17 residues. The CDR3 protein is CASSLWVSGVGTDTQYF.

V usage is TRBV7-6 and J usage is TRBJ2-1; TCRdb calls TRBD2, which cannot be checked without DNA. Per germline, CDR1 SGHVS and CDR2 FNYEAQ. CDR3 length equals 15 residues. CDR3 amino acids: CACIDQRGGYTEQFF. Full variable domain (missing parts from reference TRBV7-6 and TRBJ2-1): GAGVSQSPRYKVTKRGQDVALRCDPISGHVSLYWYRQALGQGPEFLTYFNYEAQQDKSGLPNDRFSAERPEGSISTLTIQRTEQRDSAMYRCACIDQRGGYTEQFFGPGTRLTVL.

The genes are TRBV15 and TRBJ2-6. In germline, CDR1 is LNHNV, CDR2 YYDKDF (reference sequence). The CDR3 is made up of 18 amino acids. This CDR3 is CATSRKREAFSGANVLTF.

V usage is TRBV29-1 and J usage is TRBJ1-2. The CDR3 covers 14 residues. The germline V gene has CDR1 SQVTM and CDR2 ANQGSEA. The chain's CDR3 is CSVGGATKSIGYTF.

This chain's CDR3 is CASSLDAPEQFF. V and J are TRBV5-1 and TRBJ2-1; lacking DNA, the TRBD1 call made by TCRdb goes unchecked. Germline V CDR1 and CDR2: SGHRS, YFSETQ. CDR3 length equals 12 residues.

The CDR3 loop is CSAEPPTGSYEQYF. The V gene is TRBV20-1, the J gene TRBJ2-7; TCRdb designates TRBD1, a call that cannot be tested without DNA. Germline V gene sequence: CDR1 DFQATT, CDR2 SNEGSKA (reference sequence). The CDR3 has 14 amino acids.

Here the CDR3 reads CASRREWTSGRAHHEQYF. This chain joins TRBV27 and TRBJ2-7; with no DNA, the TCRdb D assignment of TRBD2 cannot be verified. This CDR3 region has 18 residues. Germline lookup yields CDR1 MNHEY and CDR2 SMNVEV (reference sequence).

CDR3: CASSEGWGVSNEQFF. The gene calls are TRBV2 and TRBJ2-1. Germline loops: CDR1 SNHLY, CDR2 FYNNEI. The CDR3 totals 15 residues.

The V gene is TRBV7-2, the J gene TRBJ1-2; TCRdb lists TRBD1, though no DNA is available to test this call. Germline V gene sequence: CDR1 SGHTA, CDR2 FQGNSA. The CDR3 has 15 amino acids. CDR3 amino acids: CASSLEWTGKHGYTF.

V gene TRBV6-5 combines with J gene TRBJ2-3; TCRdb outputs TRBD1, but without DNA this stays unchecked. This CDR3 is built from 15 residues. Germline assignment: CDR1 MNHEY and CDR2 SVGAGI. The CDR3 reads CASSYLARELDTQYF.

The chain carries TRBV7-2 and TRBJ2-1; TCRdb names TRBD2, which stays unverified in the absence of DNA. Germline values: CDR1 SGHTA, CDR2 FQGNSA. The CDR3 has 13 amino acids. This chain's CDR3 is CASSLGSPDEQFF. Supplemented by reference TRBV7-2 and TRBJ2-1, the full variable domain reads GAGVSQSPSNKVTEKGKDVELRCDPISGHTALYWYRQSLGQGLEFLIYFQGNSAPDKSGLPSDRFSAERTGGSVSTLTIQRTQQEDSAVYLCASSLGSPDEQFFGPGTRLTVL.

The genes are TRBV6-2 or TRBV6-3 and TRBJ2-5; there is no DNA to check the TCRdb D call of TRBD1. The germline CDR1 and CDR2 sequences are MNHEY and SVGEGT. The CDR3 covers 14 residues. The CDR3 sequence is CASSYVERGGTQYF.

The rearrangement links TRBV28 to TRBJ2-7; no DNA is available, so the TRBD1 call from TCRdb remains unchecked. Germline V lookup: CDR1 MDHEN, CDR2 SYDVKM. This CDR3 spans 14 amino acids. CDR3 amino acids: CASSPGTGWREQYF.